This TCR beta chain originates from a study of identical twins. cDNA carried unique molecular identifiers, and a universal primer site was added by template switching. TCRdb reprocessed the 5' RACE reads with MiXCR, giving one entry per CDR3 protein. The repertoire holds roughly 480,000 distinct CDR3 sequences, roughly a quarter seen once, with approximately 2.9% in the top ten. Donors uniformly comprised healthy Caucasians. There are many counts of this clonotype. These data were also reused for a study on T cells expressing NK-cell markers. This second study notes: The study found these clonotypes also leading the CD3+CD56-NKG2C+ fraction in a few donors.

Sequencing was carried out using CD4+ T cells sorted from blood. This TCR came from a woman between 18 and 30 years old in good health.

CDR3 in amino acids: CSVEDSASGSADTQYF. DNA of the CDR3: TGCAGCGTTGAAGATTCAGCTAGCGGGAGCGCAGATACGCAGTATTTT. This rearrangement joins TRBV29-1 to TRBJ2-3; 10 bases are shared with TRBD2. This CDR3 comprises 16 residues. CDR1 is SQVTM and CDR2 is ANQGSEA in the germline V gene. Unmatched junction bases numbered 7, after V lost 0 bases and J lost 4 bases.